The entry that follows covers one T cell receptor (beta chain) sequence. This specimen comes from a study of blood T cell repertoires in COVID-19. Study as a whole: PBMCs, B-cell-depleted T cells, or T cells provided the cDNA or gDNA that made up the material.

The germline gives CDR1 MNHNY, CDR2 SVGAGI (reference sequence). CDR3 length: 14 residues. The V and J ends lost 4 bases and 2 bases respectively, with 11 bases between them. Assay: immunoSEQ multiplex PCR; the TCRdb copy retains only in-frame clones and omits some. The profile shows 95,000 to 100,000 clones, over 70% of them singletons. This TCR was recovered from a woman aged 80 or over with acute or convalescent COVID-19. The V and J genes are TRBV6-6 and TRBJ1-1; TRBD1 might be the D (6 bases). The sequenced sample was peripheral blood. The CDR3 nucleotides read TGTGCCAGCAGTTTTCAGGGGCCTAACACTGAAGCTTTCTTT. This encodes CASSFQGPNTEAFF.